The 17 T cell receptor beta chains reported below all come from one sample, sequenced in a study of human T cells and chemical hapten exposure. Via MiXCR, TCRdb re-called the RACE reads, giving one row per CDR3 protein. Of 110,000 to 150,000 distinct CDR3 sequences in the sample, about 12% were seen once. Time point in this sample: patch test 2, 6 weeks after DPC sensitization. Regarding treatment: therapeutic diphenylcyclopropenone sensitization with weekly scalp DPC. The source material was whole blood, sampled in connection with sensitization to the hapten diphenylcyclopropenone (DPC). These receptors were collected from a woman between 50 and 59 years old with alopecia areata. Some clones in this sample may be carry-over from other donors' samples.

The gene calls are TRBV18 and TRBJ2-1, with TRBD1 identical over 9 bases. The CDR3 runs to 15 residues. J lost 9 bases, V lost 3 bases, and 9 bases had no gene match. Germline CDR1 reads KGHSH; CDR2 reads LQKENI. This CDR3 is CASSPGQGSLAEQFF. The CDR3 region has the DNA TGTGCCAGCTCACCGGGACAGGGCTCCCTCGCTGAGCAGTTCTTC. Looking up the rest from reference TRBV18 and TRBJ2-1 gives the full variable domain: NAGVMQNPRHLVRRRGQEARLRCSPMKGHSHVYWYRQLPEEGLKFMVYLQKENIIDESGMPKERFSAEFPKEGPSILRIQQVVRGDSAAYFCASSPGQGSLAEQFFGPGTRLTVL.

V usage is TRBV16 and J usage is TRBJ1-1; the match to TRBD1 covers 8 bases. Trimming at V came to 4 bases and at J to 9 bases, leaving 10 bases not matched to a gene. The CDR3 extends over 14 amino acids. Germline V gene data show CDR1 as KGHSY and CDR2 as FQNENV. The CDR3 sequence is CASSPGVRDRKAFF. Here the CDR3 DNA reads TGTGCCAGCAGCCCAGGGGTAAGGGACAGGAAAGCTTTCTTT.

This clonotype has a handful of counts. This chain uses TRBV10-3 with TRBJ2-3; TRBD1 is a possible D gene (5 bases). Germline-derived CDR1 and CDR2 are ENHRY and SYGVKD. The CDR3 has 16 amino acids. V dropped 3 bases and J dropped 1 base, with 14 bases sitting between them. The CDR3 nucleotides are TGTGCCATCAGTGACCCTAGTAGCAGGGGCACAGATACGCAGTATTTT. Translation gives CAISDPSSRGTDTQYF.

This clonotype was seen repeatedly, ten times or more. The gene calls are TRBV19 and TRBJ1-2, with 7 bases identical to TRBD1. V lost 9 bases, J lost 0 bases, and 7 bases stayed unmatched. This CDR3 is built from 14 residues. Germline-derived CDR1 and CDR2 are LNHDA and SQIVND (reference sequence). CDR3 in DNA: TGTGCCAGCCAGACAGGGCCCTCTAACTATGGCTACACCTTC. It codes for CASQTGPSNYGYTF.

This clonotype occurred many times. The gene calls are TRBV10-3 and TRBJ1-5; D might be TRBD1 (5 bases). The V and J ends lost 0 bases and 6 bases respectively, with 9 bases between them. This CDR3 is 14 amino acids long. Germline loops: CDR1 ENHRY, CDR2 SYGVKD. The CDR3 sequence: CAISESAGRQPQHF. In DNA form, the CDR3 reads TGTGCCATCAGTGAGTCGGCAGGGCGTCAGCCCCAGCATTTT.

The CDR3 protein is CASSLAGSGSRETQYF. The CDR3 coding sequence is TGCGCCAGCAGCTTGGCGGGATCCGGGAGTAGAGAGACCCAGTACTTC. V gene TRBV5-1 combines with J gene TRBJ2-5, with D possibly TRBD2 on 6 matching bases. Germline values: CDR1 SGHRS, CDR2 YFSETQ. Deletions cut 0 bases from V and 4 bases from J, with 16 bases between. This CDR3 has 16 amino acids.

This clonotype has a count of ten or more. CDR3 DNA sequence: TGTGCCAGCAAAGACAGGGCCCGCTACACCTTC. Amino acid sequence: CASKDRARYTF. V is TRBV28 and J is TRBJ1-2, with 7 bases lining up with TRBD1. Germline values: CDR1 MDHEN, CDR2 SYDVKM. The CDR3 totals 11 residues. The junction had 5 bases not matched to a gene; V was cut back by 7 bases and J by 9 bases.

The chain employs TRBV12-3 or TRBV12-4 and TRBJ2-7, with 7 bases lining up with TRBD1. V trimming: 4 bases; J trimming: 3 bases; junction bases outside the gene matches: 3. The CDR3 runs 13 residues. The CDR3 here is CASSYGTVYEQYF. CDR3 DNA sequence: TGTGCCAGCAGTTACGGGACAGTCTACGAGCAGTACTTC.

This clonotype was seen more than once but under ten times. The chain couples TRBV20-1 to TRBJ2-2, with 10 bases fitting TRBD2. V was clipped by 2 bases and J by 6 bases; unmatched bases: 9. There are 16 residues in the CDR3. From germline, CDR1 is DFQATT and CDR2 SNEGSKA (reference sequence). CDR3 sequence reads: CSARPLAGVRAGELFF. DNA of the CDR3: TGCAGTGCTAGACCCCTAGCGGGAGTCAGGGCCGGGGAGCTGTTTTTT.

This clonotype was seen many times. The J gene is TRBJ2-2, the V gene TRBV24-1; 13 nucleotides match TRBD2. Germline V gene data show CDR1 as KGHDR and CDR2 as SFDVKD. J was trimmed by 2 bases and V by 4 bases; bases with no gene match: 6. This CDR3 contains 18 residues. The CDR3 region has the DNA TGTGCCACCAGTGAAACAGGACTAGCGGGAGTAAACACCGGGGAGCTGTTTTTT. Translated, it gives CATSETGLAGVNTGELFF.

This clonotype was observed a few times. The chain carries TRBV27 and TRBJ2-3; 10 bases line up with TRBD2. The CDR3 loop spans 16 amino acids. Looked up from germline, CDR1 is MNHEY and CDR2 is SMNVEV (reference sequence). With 5 bases clipped from V and 4 bases from J, the junction kept 9 bases outside the gene matches. CDR3 DNA: TGTGCCAGCAGTGATCCGGGACTAGCGAGGCCAGATACGCAGTATTTT. Its translation: CASSDPGLARPDTQYF.

This clonotype was detected only a few times. This sequence joins TRBV29-1 and TRBJ2-4; D is possibly TRBD2 (5 bases). Between the trimmed V and J ends, which lost 7 bases and 0 bases, there was a span of 13 bases. Germline CDR1 SQVTM, CDR2 ANQGSEA. The CDR3 length is 14 residues. The CDR3 nucleotides are TGCAGCGGAAGAACCGGACTAGCCAAAAACATTCAGTACTTC. This codes for CSGRTGLAKNIQYF.

This clonotype was seen only a few times. The V and J genes are TRBV2 and TRBJ2-1, with 8 bases fitting TRBD2. After removal of 5 bases from V and 0 bases from J, the junction contained 3 bases not matched to a gene. Germline CDR1 is SNHLY and CDR2 is FYNNEI. The CDR3 covers 15 residues. CDR3 DNA: TGTGCCAGCAGTATAGCGGGAAGCTCCTACAATGAGCAGTTCTTC. Translating gives CASSIAGSSYNEQFF.

The genes are TRBV30 and TRBJ1-1, with 9 positions matching TRBD1. The germline CDR1 and CDR2 sequences are GTSNPN and SVGIG (reference sequence). The CDR3 has 13 residues. V trimming: 4 bases; J trimming: 3 bases; junction bases outside the gene matches: 3. This CDR3 is CAWTRQGDTEAFF. Here the CDR3 DNA reads TGTGCCTGGACCCGACAGGGGGACACTGAAGCTTTCTTT.

This clonotype showed up many times. V gene TRBV19 combines with J gene TRBJ1-5; D unresolved. The CDR3 has 14 residues. Germline V gene data show CDR1 as LNHDA and CDR2 as SQIVND (reference sequence). Between the trimmed V and J ends, which lost 5 bases and 2 bases, there was a span of 10 bases. The CDR3 is CASSYGIRNQPQHF. The DNA for the CDR3 is TGTGCCAGTAGTTACGGGATTCGCAATCAGCCCCAGCATTTT.

The J gene is TRBJ2-3, the V gene TRBV13, with no clear D. The CDR3 has 12 residues. Germline CDR1 is PRHDT and CDR2 is FYEKMQ (reference sequence). The V gene lost 3 bases and the J gene lost 3 bases, with 4 bases spanning the gap. In nucleotides, the CDR3 is TGTGCCAGCAGCTTCATAACAGATACGCAGTATTTT. Its translation: CASSFITDTQYF.

This chain connects TRBV2 to TRBJ1-2; D ambiguous. The CDR3 is 14 residues long. Per the germline V gene, CDR1 is SNHLY and CDR2 is FYNNEI. Trimming cost V 6 bases and J 0 bases, with 11 bases left between them. CDR3 coding DNA: TGTGCCAGCAGCGTCGGCGGGACTAACTATGGCTACACCTTC. Translated: CASSVGGTNYGYTF.